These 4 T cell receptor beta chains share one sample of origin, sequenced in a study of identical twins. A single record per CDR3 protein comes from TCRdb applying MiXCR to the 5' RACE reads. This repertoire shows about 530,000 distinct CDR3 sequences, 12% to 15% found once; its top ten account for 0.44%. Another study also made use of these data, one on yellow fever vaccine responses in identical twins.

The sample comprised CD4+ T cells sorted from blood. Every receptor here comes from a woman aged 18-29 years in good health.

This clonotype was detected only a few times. CDR3 DNA: TGTGCCAGCAGTAAGGGACGGATGTGGGTTGGCTACACCTTC. This translates into CASSKGRMWVGYTF. The rearrangement uses TRBV12-3 or TRBV12-4 and TRBJ1-2, with D maybe TRBD1 (5 bases). The CDR3 spans 14 residues. Trimming took off 5 bases at V and 7 bases at J, with 17 bases between the two ends.

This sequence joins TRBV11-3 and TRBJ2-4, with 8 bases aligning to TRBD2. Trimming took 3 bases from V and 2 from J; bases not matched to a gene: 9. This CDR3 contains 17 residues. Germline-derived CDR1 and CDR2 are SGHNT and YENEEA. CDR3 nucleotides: TGTGCCAGCAGCTTGAATCAGCGGGAGTTAACCAAAAACATTCAGTACTTC. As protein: CASSLNQRELTKNIQYF.

DNA for the CDR3: TGTGCCAGCAGTTTATTCGGGGGAGAGACCCAGTACTTC. It translates to CASSLFGGETQYF. V is TRBV12-3 or TRBV12-4 and J is TRBJ2-5, with a weak D call TRBD2 (6 bases). The length of the CDR3 is 13 residues. V gave up 2 bases and J gave up 4 bases, with 8 bases separating them.

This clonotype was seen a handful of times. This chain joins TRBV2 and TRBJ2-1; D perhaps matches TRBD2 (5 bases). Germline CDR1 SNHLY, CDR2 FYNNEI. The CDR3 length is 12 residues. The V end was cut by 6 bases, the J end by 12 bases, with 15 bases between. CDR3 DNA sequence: TGTGCCAGCAGCCTGACCGGGGAAGGGCAGTTCTTC. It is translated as CASSLTGEGQFF. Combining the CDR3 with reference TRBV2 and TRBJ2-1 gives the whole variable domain EPEVTQTPSHQVTQMGQEVILRCVPISNHLYFYWYRQILGQKVEFLVSFYNNEISEKSEIFDDQFSVERPDGSNFTLKIRSTKLEDSAMYFCASSLTGEGQFFGPGTRLTVL.